This T cell receptor (beta chain) appears in the sequencing data of a study of blood T cell repertoires in COVID-19. About the study: COVID-19 samples collected from the United States, Italy and Spain covered acute and convalescent phases.

V was pared by 3 bases and J by 5 bases, with 7 bases between. The CDR3 is 12 amino acids. TCRdb's copy holds only in-frame clones and misses some; the assay was immunoSEQ multiplex PCR. The sample contains about 76,000 clones, 88% of which appear only once. The chain carries TRBV12-3 or TRBV12-4 and TRBJ1-1, with no clear D. The source material was peripheral blood. The TCR was taken from a man in his fifties with active COVID-19. CDR3 in amino acids: CASSFGVTEAFF. In DNA, the CDR3 is TGTGCCAGCAGTTTCGGGGTTACTGAAGCTTTCTTT.